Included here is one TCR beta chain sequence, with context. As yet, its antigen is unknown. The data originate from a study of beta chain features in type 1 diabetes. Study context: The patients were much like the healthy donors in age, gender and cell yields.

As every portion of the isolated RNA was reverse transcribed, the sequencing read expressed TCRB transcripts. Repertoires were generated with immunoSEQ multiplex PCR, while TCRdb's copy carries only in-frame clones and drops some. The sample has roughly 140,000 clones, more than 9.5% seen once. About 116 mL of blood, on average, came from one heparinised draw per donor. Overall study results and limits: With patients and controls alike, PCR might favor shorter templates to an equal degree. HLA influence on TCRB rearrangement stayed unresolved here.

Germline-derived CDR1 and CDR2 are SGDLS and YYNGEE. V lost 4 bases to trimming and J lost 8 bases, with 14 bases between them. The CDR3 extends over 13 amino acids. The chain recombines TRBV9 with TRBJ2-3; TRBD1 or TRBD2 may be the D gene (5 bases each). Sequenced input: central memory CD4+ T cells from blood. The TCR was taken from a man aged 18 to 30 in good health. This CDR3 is CASSPSQGATQYF. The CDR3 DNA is TGTGCCAGCAGCCCGTCTCAGGGAGCTACGCAGTATTTT.